This TCR beta chain was recovered during a study of blood T cell repertoires in COVID-19. The wider study: PBMCs, B-cell-depleted T cells, or T cells were the source of the cDNA or gDNA that made up the material.

Per the study methods: Counts of nucleated cells, estimated from reference gene primer amplification, were obtained. Here immunoSEQ multiplex PCR was the method, and the copy in TCRdb shows in-frame clones only, minus some. The DNA gave D and trimming, while V, J and clone size come from that table. This table holds about 210,000 clones, 75% to 90% found once. This TCR was recovered from a woman in her thirties or forties with acute or convalescent COVID-19. The sample consisted of peripheral blood.

Here the CDR3 DNA reads TGTGCCAGCAGCCAATTACTAGCGGGGGAGGAGACCCAGTACTTC. Translation: CASSQLLAGEETQYF. The rearrangement joins TRBV4-2 to TRBJ2-5; TRBD2 aligns across 11 bases. CDR3 length: 15 amino acids. The junction had 4 bases not matched to a gene; V was cut back by 2 bases and J by 5 bases. Germline CDR1 and CDR2: LGHNA and YNFKEQ.